The rows below give T cell receptor beta chains drawn from one sample of a study of regulatory T cells in long-lasting Graves disease. TCRdb itself ran the multiplex PCR reads through MiXCR, one entry per CDR3 protein. The top ten clones hold 13% of a sample with about half a million distinct CDR3 sequences, approximately 23% of them seen once. This sample comprised peripheral blood mononuclear cells (PBMCs), obtained when the disease was refractory, from a patient treated with antithyroid drugs. The receptors derive from a female donor with Graves disease. Each CDR3 is given with its conserved first and last residue. Each record gives: clone size, V gene, D gene, J gene, CDR3 protein, CDR3 DNA. The D gene is left open where the match is weak. Rows give clone size only sometimes, using once, few, many, or a class for an expanded clone.

size: few
V: TRBV7-2
D: NA
J: TRBJ1-3
CDR3: CASSLSVDSRNTIYF
DNA: TGTGCCAGCAGCTTATCAGTTGACAGTCGAAACACCATATATTTT

size: many
V: TRBV27
D: NA
J: TRBJ1-4
CDR3: CASSSLSATNEKLFF
DNA: TGTGCCAGCAGTTCTTTATCCGCAACTAATGAAAAACTGTTTTTT

size: many
V: TRBV29-1
D: NA
J: TRBJ1-1
CDR3: CSVAPGLNTEAFF
DNA: TGCAGCGTTGCGCCGGGACTGAACACTGAAGCTTTCTTT

size: many
V: TRBV28
D: TRBD1
J: TRBJ1-5
CDR3: CASSNGQEGDQHF
DNA: TGTGCCAGCAGCAACGGACAGGAGGGGGACCAGCATTTT

size: few
V: TRBV6-5
D: TRBD2
J: TRBJ2-5
CDR3: CASSSVAGGPQTQYF
DNA: TGTGCCAGCAGTTCGGTAGCGGGGGGGCCGCAGACCCAGTACTTC

size: few
V: TRBV12-3/TRBV12-4
D: NA
J: TRBJ1-3
CDR3: CASRNRDGNSGNTIYF
DNA: TGTGCCAGCAGGAACCGGGACGGTAACTCTGGAAACACCATATATTTT

size: many
V: TRBV15
D: TRBD1
J: TRBJ2-5
CDR3: CATSRTGEAETQYF
DNA: TGTGCCACCAGCAGGACAGGGGAAGCAGAGACCCAGTACTTC

size: many
V: TRBV10-3
D: TRBD2
J: TRBJ2-7
CDR3: CAISDLYPRGAYEQYF
DNA: TGTGCCATCAGTGACCTGTACCCACGGGGGGCCTACGAGCAGTACTTC

size: once
V: TRBV5-1
D: NA
J: TRBJ2-2
CDR3: CASSDPRDWSTGELFF
DNA: TGCGCCAGCAGCGACCCCCGGGACTGGAGTACCGGGGAGCTGTTTTTT

size: many
V: TRBV11-2
D: TRBD1
J: TRBJ2-7
CDR3: CASSLGGTGGFYEQYF
DNA: TGTGCCAGCAGCTTAGGGGGGACAGGGGGATTCTACGAGCAGTACTTC

size: few
V: TRBV20-1
D: NA
J: TRBJ1-6
CDR3: CSAAPKRLDSPLHF
DNA: TGCAGTGCTGCACCTAAGAGGTTGGATTCACCCCTCCACTTT

size: NA
V: TRBV28
D: TRBD1
J: TRBJ1-3
CDR3: CASSQDRGPGNTIYF
DNA: TGTGCCAGCAGCCAAGACAGGGGGCCTGGAAACACCATATATTTT

size: many
V: TRBV2
D: NA
J: TRBJ1-5
CDR3: CASKNQGDDQPQHF
DNA: TGTGCCAGCAAAAATCAAGGCGATGATCAGCCCCAGCATTTT

size: many
V: TRBV6-2/TRBV6-3
D: NA
J: TRBJ1-1
CDR3: CASSYAPSPGAKNTEAFF
DNA: TGTGCCAGCAGTTACGCCCCCTCACCCGGGGCAAAGAACACTGAAGCTTTCTTT

size: many
V: TRBV28
D: NA
J: TRBJ1-1
CDR3: CASGSVMNTEAFF
DNA: TGTGCCAGCGGATCAGTTATGAACACTGAAGCTTTCTTT

size: many
V: TRBV11-3
D: TRBD1
J: TRBJ1-6
CDR3: CASSQRTGPRSPLHF
DNA: TGTGCCAGCAGCCAAAGGACAGGCCCTAGGTCACCCCTCCACTTT